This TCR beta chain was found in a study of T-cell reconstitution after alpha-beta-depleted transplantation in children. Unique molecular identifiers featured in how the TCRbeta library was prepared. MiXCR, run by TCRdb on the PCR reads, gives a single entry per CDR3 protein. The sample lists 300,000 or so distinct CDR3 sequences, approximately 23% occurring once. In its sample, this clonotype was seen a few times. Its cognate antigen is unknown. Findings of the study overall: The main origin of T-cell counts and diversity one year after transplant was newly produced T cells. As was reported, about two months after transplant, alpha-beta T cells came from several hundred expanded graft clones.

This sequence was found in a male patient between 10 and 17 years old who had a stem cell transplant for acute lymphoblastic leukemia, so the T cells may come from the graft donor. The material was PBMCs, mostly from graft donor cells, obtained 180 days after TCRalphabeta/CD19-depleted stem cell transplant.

Written as DNA, the CDR3 is TGTGCCAGCAGTTTTGGACCTGGCAGGAACAATGAGCAGTTCTTC. This sequence encodes CASSFGPGRNNEQFF. V and J are TRBV27 and TRBJ2-1, with D unclear. The CDR3 runs 15 residues. Trimming left V 3 bases short and J 5 bases short, with 14 bases between. Germline values: CDR1 MNHEY, CDR2 SMNVEV (reference sequence).